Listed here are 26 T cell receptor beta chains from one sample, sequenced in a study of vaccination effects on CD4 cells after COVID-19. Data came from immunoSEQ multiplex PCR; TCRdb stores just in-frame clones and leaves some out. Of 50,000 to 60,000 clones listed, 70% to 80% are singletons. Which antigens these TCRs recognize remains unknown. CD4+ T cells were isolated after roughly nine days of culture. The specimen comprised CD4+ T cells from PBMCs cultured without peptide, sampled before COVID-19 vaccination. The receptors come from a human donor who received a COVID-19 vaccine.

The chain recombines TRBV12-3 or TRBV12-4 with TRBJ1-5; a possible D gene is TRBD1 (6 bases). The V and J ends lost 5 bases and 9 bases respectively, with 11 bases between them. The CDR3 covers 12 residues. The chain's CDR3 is CASSPGQRPQHF. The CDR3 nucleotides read TGTGCCAGCAGTCCGGGACAACGGCCCCAGCATTTT.

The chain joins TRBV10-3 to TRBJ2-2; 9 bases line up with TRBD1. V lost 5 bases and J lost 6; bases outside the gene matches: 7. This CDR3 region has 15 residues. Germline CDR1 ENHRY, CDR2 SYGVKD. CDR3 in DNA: TGTGCCATCAGTCCTGGACAGGGGTTAGCCGGGGAGCTGTTTTTT. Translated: CAISPGQGLAGELFF.

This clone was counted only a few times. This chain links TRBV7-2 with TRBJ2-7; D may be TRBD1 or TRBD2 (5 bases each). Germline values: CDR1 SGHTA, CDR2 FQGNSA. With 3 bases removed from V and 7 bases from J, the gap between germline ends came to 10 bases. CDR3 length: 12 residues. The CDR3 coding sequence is TGTGCCAGCAGCTTCGGGGACGGAGAGCAGTACGTC. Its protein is CASSFGDGEQYV.

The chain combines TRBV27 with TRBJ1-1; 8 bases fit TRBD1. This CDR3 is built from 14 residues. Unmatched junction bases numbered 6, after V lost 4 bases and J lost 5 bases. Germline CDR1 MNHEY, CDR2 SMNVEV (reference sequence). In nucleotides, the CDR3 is TGTGCCAGCAGTTCCTGGGACAGGTGGACTGAAGCTTTCTTT. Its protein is CASSSWDRWTEAFF.

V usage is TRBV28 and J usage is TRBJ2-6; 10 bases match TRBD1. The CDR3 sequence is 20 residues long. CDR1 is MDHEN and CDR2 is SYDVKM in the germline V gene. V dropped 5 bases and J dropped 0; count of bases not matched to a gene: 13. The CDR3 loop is CASSPRQGALLSSGANVLTF. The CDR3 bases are TGTGCCAGCAGTCCAAGACAGGGGGCGCTTCTTAGCTCTGGGGCCAACGTCCTGACTTTC.

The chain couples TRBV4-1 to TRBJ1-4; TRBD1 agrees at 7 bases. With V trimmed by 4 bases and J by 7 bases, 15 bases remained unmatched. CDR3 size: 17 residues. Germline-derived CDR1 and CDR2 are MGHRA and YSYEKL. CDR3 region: CASSPDPGTVKGEKLFF. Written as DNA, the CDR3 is TGCGCCAGCAGCCCCGACCCCGGGACAGTTAAAGGTGAAAAACTGTTTTTT.

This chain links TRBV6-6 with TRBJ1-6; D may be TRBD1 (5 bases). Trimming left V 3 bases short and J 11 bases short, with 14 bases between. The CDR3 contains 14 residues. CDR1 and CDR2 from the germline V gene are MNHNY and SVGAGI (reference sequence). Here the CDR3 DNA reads TGTGCCAGCAGTTATTCAAGTACAGGAACACCCCTCCACTTT. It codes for CASSYSSTGTPLHF.

The CDR3 sequence is CASNRGGLTGGFEQYV. CDR3 DNA: TGTGCCAGCAACAGAGGAGGGCTTACAGGGGGCTTTGAGCAGTACGTC. The J gene is TRBJ2-7, the V gene TRBV21-1; TRBD1, the table's D call, lacks a check against the DNA. TRBV21-1 is a listed pseudogene. The CDR3 is made up of 16 amino acids.

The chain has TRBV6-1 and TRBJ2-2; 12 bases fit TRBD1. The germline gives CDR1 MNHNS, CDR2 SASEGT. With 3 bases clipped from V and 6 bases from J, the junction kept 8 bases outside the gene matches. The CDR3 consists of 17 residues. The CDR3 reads CASSDRDRGPKSGELFF. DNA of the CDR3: TGTGCCAGCAGTGACCGGGACAGGGGGCCTAAATCCGGGGAGCTGTTTTTT.

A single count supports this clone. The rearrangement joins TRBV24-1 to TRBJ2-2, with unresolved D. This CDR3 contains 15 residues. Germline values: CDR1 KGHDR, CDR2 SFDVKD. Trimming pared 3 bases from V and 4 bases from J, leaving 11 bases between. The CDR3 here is CATSDLGDTTGELFF. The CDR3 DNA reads TGTGCCACCAGTGATCTGGGTGATACCACCGGGGAGCTGTTTTTT.

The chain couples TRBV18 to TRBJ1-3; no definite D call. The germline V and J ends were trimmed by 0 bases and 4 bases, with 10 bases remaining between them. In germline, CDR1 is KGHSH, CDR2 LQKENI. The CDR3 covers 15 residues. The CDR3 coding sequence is TGTGCCAGCTCACCACCAGGCAGGTCCGGAAACACCATATATTTT. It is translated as CASSPPGRSGNTIYF.

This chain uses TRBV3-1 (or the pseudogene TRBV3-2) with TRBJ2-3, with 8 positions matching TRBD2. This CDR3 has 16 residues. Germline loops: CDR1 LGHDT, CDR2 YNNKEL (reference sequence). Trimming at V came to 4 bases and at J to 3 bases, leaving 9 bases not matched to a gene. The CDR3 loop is CASSPRGSGVTDTQYF. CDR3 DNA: TGTGCCAGCAGCCCCCGGGGTAGCGGGGTGACAGATACGCAGTATTTT.

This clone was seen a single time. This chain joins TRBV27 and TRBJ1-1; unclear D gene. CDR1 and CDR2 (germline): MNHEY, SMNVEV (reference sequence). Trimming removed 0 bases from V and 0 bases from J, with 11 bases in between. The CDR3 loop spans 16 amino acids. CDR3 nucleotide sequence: TGTGCCAGCAGTTTATCACGACCGGCGGTGAACACTGAAGCTTTCTTT. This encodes CASSLSRPAVNTEAFF.

The CDR3 protein is CASSSGQGAESEKLFF. The CDR3 nucleotides read TGTGCCAGCAGCTCGGGACAGGGGGCGGAAAGCGAAAAACTGTTTTTT. The V gene is TRBV5-4, the J gene TRBJ1-4; 12 bases align to TRBD1. CDR1 is SGHNT, CDR2 YYREEE, per germline (reference sequence). This CDR3 is built from 16 residues. Trimming removed 3 bases from V and 8 bases from J; junction bases left unmatched: 8.

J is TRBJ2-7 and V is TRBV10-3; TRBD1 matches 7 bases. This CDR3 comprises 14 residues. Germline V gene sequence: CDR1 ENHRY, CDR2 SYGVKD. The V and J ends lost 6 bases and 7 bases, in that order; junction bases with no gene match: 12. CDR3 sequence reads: CAIRETGSTGEQYV. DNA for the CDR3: TGTGCCATCAGGGAGACAGGGTCCACGGGGGAGCAGTACGTC.

Here the CDR3 DNA reads TGCGCCAGCAGCTTGAGGACAGGGAAAGATTCACCCCTCCACTTT. Translation: CASSLRTGKDSPLHF. The chain uses TRBV5-1 and TRBJ1-6, with 8 bases matching TRBD1. Germline CDR1 SGHRS, CDR2 YFSETQ. The CDR3 spans 15 residues. Germline trimming cut 1 base from V and 8 bases from J; bases unmatched to any gene: 5.

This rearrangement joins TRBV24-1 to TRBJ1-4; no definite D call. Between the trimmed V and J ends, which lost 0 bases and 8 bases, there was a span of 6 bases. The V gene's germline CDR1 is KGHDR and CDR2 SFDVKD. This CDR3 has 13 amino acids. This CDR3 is CATSDLRGEKLFF. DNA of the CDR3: TGTGCCACCAGTGATTTGCGGGGAGAAAAACTGTTTTTT.

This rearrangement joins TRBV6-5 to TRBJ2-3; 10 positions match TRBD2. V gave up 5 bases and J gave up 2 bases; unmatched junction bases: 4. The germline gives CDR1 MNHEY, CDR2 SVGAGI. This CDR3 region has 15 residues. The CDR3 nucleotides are TGTGCCAGCAGTAAGCGGGGGGGTTACACAGATACGCAGTATTTT. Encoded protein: CASSKRGGYTDTQYF.

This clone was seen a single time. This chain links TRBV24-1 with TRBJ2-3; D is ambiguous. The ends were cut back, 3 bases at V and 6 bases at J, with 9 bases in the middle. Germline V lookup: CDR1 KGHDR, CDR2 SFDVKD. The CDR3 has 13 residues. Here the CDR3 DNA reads TGTGCCACCAGTGATAGCTATTCCGATACGCAGTATTTT. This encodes CATSDSYSDTQYF.

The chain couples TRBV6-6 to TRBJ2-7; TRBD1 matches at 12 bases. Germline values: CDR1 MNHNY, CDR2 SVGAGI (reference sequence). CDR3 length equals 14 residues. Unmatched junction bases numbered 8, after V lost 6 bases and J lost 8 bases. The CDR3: CASRAGTGGSKQYV. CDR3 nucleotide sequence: TGTGCCAGCAGGGCCGGGACAGGGGGCTCAAAGCAGTACGTC.

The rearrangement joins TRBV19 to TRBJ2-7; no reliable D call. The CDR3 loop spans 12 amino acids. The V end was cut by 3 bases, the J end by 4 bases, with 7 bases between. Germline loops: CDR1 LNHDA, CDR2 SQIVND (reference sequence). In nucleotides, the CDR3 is TGTGCCAGTAGTATGGAGAGTTACGAGCAGTACGTC. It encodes CASSMESYEQYV.

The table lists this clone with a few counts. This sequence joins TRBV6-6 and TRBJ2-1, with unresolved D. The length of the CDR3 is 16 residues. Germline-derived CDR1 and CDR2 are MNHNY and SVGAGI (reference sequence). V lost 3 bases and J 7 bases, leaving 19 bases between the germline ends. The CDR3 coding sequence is TGTGCCAGCAGTTATCGGGCAACCGCGCCAGGTAATGAGCAGTTCTTC. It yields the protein CASSYRATAPGNEQFF.

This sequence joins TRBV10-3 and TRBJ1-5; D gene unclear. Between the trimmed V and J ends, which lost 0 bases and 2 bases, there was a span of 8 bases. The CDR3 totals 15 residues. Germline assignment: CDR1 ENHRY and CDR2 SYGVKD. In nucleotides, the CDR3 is TGTGCCATCAGTGAGTCGGGTACGGGCAATCAGCCCCAGCATTTT. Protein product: CAISESGTGNQPQHF.

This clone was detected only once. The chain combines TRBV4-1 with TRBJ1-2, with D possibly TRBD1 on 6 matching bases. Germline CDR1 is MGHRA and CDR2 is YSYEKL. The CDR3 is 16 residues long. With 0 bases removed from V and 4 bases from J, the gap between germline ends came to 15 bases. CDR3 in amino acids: CASSQEFGGQGYGYTF. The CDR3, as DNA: TGCGCCAGCAGCCAAGAATTCGGGGGGCAGGGCTATGGCTACACCTTC.

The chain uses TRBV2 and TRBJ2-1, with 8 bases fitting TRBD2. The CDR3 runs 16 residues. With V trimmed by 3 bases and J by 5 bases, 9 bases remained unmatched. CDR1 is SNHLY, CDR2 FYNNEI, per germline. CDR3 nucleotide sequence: TGTGCCAGCAGTGATTTCGGGGGGGGCGTTCACAATGAGCAGTTCTTC. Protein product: CASSDFGGGVHNEQFF.

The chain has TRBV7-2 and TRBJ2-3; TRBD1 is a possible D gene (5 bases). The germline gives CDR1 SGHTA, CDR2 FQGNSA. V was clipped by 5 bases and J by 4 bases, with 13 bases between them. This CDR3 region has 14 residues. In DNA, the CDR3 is TGTGCCAGCAGCCAGGACATAGGGCCAGATACGCAGTATTTT. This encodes CASSQDIGPDTQYF.